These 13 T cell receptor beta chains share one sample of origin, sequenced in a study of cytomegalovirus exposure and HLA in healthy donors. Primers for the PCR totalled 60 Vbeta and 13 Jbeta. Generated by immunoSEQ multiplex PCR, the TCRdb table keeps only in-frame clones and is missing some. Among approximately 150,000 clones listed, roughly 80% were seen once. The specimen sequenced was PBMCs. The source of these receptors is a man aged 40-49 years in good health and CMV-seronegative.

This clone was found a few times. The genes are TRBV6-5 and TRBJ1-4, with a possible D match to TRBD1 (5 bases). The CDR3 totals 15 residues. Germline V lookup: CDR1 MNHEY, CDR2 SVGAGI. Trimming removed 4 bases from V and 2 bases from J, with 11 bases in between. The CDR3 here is CASSFQGSTNEKLFF. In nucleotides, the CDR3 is TGTGCCAGCAGTTTCCAGGGTTCTACTAATGAAAAACTGTTTTTT.

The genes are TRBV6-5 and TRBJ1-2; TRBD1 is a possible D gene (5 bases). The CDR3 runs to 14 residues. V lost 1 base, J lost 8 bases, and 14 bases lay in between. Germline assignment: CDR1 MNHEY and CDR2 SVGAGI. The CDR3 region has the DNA TGTGCCAGCAGTTACTGGCAGGGAGGCGGGGGCTACACCTTC. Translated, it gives CASSYWQGGGGYTF.

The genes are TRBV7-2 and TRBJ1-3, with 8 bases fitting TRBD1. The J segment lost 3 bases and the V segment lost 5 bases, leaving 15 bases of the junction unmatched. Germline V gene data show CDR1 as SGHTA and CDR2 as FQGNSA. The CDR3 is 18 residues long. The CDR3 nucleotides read TGTGCCAGCAGCGCTAGAGACGTCAGACAGGGGAGTGGAAACACCATATATTTT. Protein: CASSARDVRQGSGNTIYF.

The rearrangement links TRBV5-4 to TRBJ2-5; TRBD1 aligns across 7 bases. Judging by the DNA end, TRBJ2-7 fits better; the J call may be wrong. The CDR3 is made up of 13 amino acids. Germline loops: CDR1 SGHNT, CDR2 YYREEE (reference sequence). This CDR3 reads CASSSQGTYEQYF. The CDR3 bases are TGTGCCAGCAGCTCACAGGGGACGTACGAGCAGTACTTC.

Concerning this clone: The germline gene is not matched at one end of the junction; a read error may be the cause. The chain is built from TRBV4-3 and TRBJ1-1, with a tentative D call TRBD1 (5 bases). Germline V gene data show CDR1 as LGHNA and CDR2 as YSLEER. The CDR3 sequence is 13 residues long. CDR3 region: CASSQERGPRGQF. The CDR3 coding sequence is TGCGCCAGCAGCCAAGAAAGGGGTCCGAGAGGCCAGTTT.

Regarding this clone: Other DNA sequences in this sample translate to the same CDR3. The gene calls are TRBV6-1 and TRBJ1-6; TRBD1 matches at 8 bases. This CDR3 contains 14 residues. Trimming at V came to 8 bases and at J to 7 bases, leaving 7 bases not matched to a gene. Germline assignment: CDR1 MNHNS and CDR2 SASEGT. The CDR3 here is CASETGVQNSPLHF. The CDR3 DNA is TGTGCCAGCGAGACAGGGGTACAGAATTCACCCCTCCACTTT.

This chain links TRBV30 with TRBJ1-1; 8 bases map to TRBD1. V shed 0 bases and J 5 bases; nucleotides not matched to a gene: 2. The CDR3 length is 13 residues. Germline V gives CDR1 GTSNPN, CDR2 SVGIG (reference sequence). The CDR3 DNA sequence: TGTGCCTGGAGTGTAACAGGGGGGACTGAAGCTTTCTTT. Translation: CAWSVTGGTEAFF. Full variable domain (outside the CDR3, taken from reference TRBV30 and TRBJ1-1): SQTIHQWPATLVQPVGSPLSLECTVEGTSNPNLYWYRQAAGRGLQLLFYSVGIGQISSEVPQNLSASRPQDRQFILSSKKLLLSDSGFYLCAWSVTGGTEAFFGQGTRLTVV.

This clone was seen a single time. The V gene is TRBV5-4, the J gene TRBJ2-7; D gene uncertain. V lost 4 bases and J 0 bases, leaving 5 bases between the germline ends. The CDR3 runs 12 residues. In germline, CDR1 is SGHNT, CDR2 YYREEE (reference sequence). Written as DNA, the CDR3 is TGTGCCAGCAGCCTACCCTCCTACGAGCAGTACTTC. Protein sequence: CASSLPSYEQYF.

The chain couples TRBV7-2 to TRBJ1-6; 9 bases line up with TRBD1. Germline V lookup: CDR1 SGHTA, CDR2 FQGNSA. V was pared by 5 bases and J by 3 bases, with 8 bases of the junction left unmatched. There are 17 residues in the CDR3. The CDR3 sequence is CASSPLGTGNYNSPLHF. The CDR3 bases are TGTGCCAGCAGCCCCCTTGGGACAGGGAACTATAATTCACCCCTCCACTTT.

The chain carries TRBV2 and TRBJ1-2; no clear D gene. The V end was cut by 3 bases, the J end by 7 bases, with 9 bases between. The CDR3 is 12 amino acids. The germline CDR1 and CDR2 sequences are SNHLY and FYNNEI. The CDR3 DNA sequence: TGTGCCAGCAGTGATGAGGGATTTGGCTACACCTTC. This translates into CASSDEGFGYTF.

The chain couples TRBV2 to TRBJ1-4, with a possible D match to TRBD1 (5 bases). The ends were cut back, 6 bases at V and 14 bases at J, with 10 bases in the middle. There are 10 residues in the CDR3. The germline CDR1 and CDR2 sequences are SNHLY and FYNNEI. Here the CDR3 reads CASSGGLLFF. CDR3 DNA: TGTGCCAGCAGCGGGGGACTCCTGTTTTTT.

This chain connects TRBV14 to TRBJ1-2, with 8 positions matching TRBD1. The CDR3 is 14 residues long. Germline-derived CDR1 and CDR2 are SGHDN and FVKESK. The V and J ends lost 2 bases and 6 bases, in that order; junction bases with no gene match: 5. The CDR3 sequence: CASSQMTGADGYTF. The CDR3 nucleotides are TGTGCCAGCAGCCAAATGACAGGGGCGGATGGCTACACCTTC.

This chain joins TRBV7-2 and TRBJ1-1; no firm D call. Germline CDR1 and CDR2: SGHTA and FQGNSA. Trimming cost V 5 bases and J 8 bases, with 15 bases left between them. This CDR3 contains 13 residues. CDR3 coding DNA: TGTGCCAGCAGCGTAGACGGCGGCGAGGAAGCTTTCTTT. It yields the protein CASSVDGGEEAFF.